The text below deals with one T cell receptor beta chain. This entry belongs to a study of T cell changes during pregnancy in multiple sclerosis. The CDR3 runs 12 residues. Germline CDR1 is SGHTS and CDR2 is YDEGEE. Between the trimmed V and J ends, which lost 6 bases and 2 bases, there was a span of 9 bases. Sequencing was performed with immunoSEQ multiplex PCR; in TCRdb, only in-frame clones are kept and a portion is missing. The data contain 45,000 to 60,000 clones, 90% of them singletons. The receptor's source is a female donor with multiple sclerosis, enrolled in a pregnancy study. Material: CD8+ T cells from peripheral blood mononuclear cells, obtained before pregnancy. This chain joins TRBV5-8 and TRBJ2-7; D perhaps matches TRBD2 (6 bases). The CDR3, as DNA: TGTGCCAGCACGGGGGAAACCTACGAGCAGTACTTC. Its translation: CASTGETYEQYF.